The TCR beta chain under discussion was sequenced for a study of blood T cell repertoires in COVID-19. Looking at the study overall: COVID-19 samples collected from the United States, Italy and Spain covered acute and convalescent phases.

The CDR3 length is 15 residues. V was shortened by 3 bases and J by 5 bases, with 15 bases between the two germline ends. CDR1 SGHRS and CDR2 YFSETQ come from the germline V gene. This table comes from immunoSEQ multiplex PCR, and its TCRdb copy is limited to in-frame clones, with some not included. Here the sample spans about 33,000 clones, roughly 85% being singletons. The source is a human donor in a cohort sampled during active COVID-19. The chain employs TRBV5-1 and TRBJ2-4; D is unresolved. The specimen was peripheral blood. The CDR3: CASSSGWAPQNIQYF. The CDR3 nucleotides are TGCGCCAGCAGCTCCGGTTGGGCACCCCAAAACATTCAGTACTTC.